This T cell receptor beta chain appears in the sequencing data of a study of control samples from healthy donors and cancer patients. Using immunoSEQ multiplex PCR, the repertoire was profiled, and TCRdb retains in-frame clones only, with some absent. The sample has 100,000 or so clones, approximately 90% seen once. Trimming took off 0 bases at V and 5 bases at J, with 16 bases between the two ends. This CDR3 spans 16 amino acids. Germline-derived CDR1 and CDR2 are MGHRA and YSYEKL. The sequence was collected from a woman in her thirties in good health. Sample: blood. V is TRBV4-1 and J is TRBJ1-2, with D hard to call. CDR3 amino acids: CASSQEWRTADYGYTF. The CDR3 nucleotides read TGCGCCAGCAGCCAAGAATGGAGGACCGCCGATTATGGCTACACCTTC.